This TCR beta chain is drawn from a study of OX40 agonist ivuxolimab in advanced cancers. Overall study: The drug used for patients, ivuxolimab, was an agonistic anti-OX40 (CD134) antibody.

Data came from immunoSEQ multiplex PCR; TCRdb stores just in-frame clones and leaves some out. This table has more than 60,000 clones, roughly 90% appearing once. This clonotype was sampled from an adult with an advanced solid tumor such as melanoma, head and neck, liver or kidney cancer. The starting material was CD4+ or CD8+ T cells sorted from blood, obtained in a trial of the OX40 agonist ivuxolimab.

CDR3 sequence reads: CASSRYRAGELFF. The CDR3 DNA follows: TGCGCCAGCAGCCGATACAGGGCCGGGGAGCTGTTTTTT. This chain uses TRBV4-3 with TRBJ2-2; weak D call: TRBD1 (6 bases). Germline CDR1 LGHNA, CDR2 YSLEER. The CDR3 runs 13 residues. Trimming removed 4 bases at V and 6 bases at J, with 9 bases between.